This TCR beta chain derives from a study of blood T cells in healthy people across ages. Study observations and caveats: A strong correlation was seen between TCR beta diversity and naive T cell percentage. Higher diversity, along with more naive CD4+ cells, distinguished long-lived donors from aged donors.

PCR was performed a second time for 7 to 11 cycles using a sample-barcoded 5' primer and a J-beta primer mix. Per sample, CDR3-containing paired-end reads numbered at least 3 million. Via MiXCR, TCRdb re-called the 5' RACE reads, giving one row per CDR3 protein. The table records roughly 800,000 distinct CDR3 sequences, 53% of them present only once. A word on this clonotype: Its cognate antigen is unknown.

V was clipped by 5 bases and J by 14 bases; unmatched bases: 20. Germline V gene lookup returns CDR1 SGHAT and CDR2 FQNNGV. There are 16 residues in the CDR3. The sequence was obtained from a man aged 80 or over in good health. The sequencing sample was made of blood. V and J are TRBV11-2 and TRBJ2-3, with 9 bases that match TRBD2. CDR3 DNA sequence: TGTGCCAGCAGCGACCGACTAGCGGATCCTCACAGATACGCGTATTTT. Its protein product is CASSDRLADPHRYAYF.